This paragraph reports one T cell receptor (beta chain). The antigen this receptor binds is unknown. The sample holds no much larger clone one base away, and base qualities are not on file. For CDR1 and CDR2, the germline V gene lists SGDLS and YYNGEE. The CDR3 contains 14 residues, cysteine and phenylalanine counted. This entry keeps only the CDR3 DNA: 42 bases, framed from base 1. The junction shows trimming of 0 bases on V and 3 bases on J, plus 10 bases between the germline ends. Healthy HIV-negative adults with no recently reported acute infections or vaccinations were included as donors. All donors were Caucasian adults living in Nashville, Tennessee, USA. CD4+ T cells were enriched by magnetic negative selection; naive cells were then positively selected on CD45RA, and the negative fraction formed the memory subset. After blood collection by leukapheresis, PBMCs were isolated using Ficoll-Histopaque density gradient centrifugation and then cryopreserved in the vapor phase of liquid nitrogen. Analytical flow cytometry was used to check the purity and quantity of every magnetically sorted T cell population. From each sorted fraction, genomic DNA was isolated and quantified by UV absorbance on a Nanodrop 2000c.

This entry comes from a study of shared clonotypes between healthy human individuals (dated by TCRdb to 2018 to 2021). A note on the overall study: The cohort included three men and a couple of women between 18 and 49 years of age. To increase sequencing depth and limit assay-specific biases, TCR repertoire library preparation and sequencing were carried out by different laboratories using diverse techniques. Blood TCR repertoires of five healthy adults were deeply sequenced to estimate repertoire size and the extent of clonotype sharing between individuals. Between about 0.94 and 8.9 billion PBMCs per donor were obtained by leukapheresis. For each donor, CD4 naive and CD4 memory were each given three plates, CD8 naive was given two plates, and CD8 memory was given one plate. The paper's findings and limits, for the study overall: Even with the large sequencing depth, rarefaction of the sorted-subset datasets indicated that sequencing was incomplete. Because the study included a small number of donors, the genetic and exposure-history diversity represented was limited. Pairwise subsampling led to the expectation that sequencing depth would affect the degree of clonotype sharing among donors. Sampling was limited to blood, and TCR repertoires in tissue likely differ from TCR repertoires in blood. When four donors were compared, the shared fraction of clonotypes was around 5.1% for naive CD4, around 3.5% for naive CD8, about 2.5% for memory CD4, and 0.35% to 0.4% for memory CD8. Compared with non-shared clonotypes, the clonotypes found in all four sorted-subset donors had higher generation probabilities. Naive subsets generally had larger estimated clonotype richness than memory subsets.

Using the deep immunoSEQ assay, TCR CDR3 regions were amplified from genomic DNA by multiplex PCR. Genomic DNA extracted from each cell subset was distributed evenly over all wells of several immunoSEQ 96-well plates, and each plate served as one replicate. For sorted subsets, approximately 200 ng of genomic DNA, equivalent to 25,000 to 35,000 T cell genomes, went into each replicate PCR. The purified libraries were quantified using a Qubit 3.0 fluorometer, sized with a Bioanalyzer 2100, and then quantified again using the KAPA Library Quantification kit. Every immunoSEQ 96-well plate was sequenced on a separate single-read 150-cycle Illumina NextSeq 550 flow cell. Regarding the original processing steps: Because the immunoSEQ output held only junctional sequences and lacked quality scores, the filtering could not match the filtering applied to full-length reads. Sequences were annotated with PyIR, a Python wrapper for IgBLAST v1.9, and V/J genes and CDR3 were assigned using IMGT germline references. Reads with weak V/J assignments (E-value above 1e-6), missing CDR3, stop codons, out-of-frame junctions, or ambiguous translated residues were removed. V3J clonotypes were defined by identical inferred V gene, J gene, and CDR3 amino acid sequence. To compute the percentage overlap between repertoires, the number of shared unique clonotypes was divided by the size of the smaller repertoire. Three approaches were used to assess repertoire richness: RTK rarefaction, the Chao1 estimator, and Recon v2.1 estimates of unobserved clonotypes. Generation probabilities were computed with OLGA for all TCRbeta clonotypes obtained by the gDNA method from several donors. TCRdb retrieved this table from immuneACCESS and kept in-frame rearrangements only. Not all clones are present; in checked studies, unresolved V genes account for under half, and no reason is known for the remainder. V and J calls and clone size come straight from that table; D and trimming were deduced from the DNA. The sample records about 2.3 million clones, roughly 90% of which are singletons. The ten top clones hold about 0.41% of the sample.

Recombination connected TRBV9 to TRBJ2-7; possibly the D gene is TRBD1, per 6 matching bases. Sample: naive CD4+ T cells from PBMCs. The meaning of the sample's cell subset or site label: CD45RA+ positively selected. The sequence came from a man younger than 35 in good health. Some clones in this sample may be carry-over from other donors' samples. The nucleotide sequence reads TGTGCCAGCAGCGTAGGTAGGACAGACTACGAGCAGTACTTC. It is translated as CASSVGRTDYEQYF.